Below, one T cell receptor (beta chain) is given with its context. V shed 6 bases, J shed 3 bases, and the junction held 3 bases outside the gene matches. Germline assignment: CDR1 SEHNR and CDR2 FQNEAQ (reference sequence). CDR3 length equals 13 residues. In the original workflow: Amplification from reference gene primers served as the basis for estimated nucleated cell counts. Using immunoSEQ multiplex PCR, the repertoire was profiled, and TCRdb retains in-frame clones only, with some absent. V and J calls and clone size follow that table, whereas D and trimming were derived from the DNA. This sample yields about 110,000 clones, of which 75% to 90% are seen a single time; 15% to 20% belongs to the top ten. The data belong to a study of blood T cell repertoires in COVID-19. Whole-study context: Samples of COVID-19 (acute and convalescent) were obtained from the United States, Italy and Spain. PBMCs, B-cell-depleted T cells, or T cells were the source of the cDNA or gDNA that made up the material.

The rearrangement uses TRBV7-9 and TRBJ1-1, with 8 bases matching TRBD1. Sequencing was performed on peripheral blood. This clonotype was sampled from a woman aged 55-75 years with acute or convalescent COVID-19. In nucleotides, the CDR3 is TGTGCCAGCAGGCAGGGGGCACACACTGAAGCTTTCTTT. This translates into CASRQGAHTEAFF. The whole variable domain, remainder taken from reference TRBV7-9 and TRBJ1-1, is DTGVSQNPRHKITKRGQNVTFRCDPISEHNRLYWYRQTLGQGPEFLTYFQNEAQLEKSRLLSDRFSAERPKGSFSTLEIQRTEQGDSAMYLCASRQGAHTEAFFGQGTRLTVV.